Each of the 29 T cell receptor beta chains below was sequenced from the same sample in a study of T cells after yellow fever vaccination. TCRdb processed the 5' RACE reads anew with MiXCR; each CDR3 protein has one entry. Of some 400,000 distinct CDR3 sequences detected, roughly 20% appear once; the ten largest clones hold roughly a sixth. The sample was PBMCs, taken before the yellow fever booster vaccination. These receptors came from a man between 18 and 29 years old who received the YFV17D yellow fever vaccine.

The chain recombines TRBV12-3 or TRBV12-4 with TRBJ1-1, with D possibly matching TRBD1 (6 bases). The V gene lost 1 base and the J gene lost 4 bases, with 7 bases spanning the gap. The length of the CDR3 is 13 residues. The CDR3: CASSLGGPTEAFF. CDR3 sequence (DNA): TGTGCCAGCAGTTTAGGGGGGCCCACTGAAGCTTTCTTT.

For the CDR3, the DNA is TGCAGTGCTAAGGGTCTAGAGCAGTACGTC. This encodes CSAKGLEQYV. The chain uses TRBV20-1 and TRBJ2-7; D unclear. Trimming removed 4 bases at V and 7 bases at J, with 8 bases between. Germline-derived CDR1 and CDR2 are DFQATT and SNEGSKA (reference sequence). CDR3 length: 10 amino acids.

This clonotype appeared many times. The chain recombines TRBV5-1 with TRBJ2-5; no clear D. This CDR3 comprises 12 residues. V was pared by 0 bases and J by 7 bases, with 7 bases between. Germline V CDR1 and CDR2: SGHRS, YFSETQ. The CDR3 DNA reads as TGCGCCAGCAGCTTGGAAGGTGGGACCCAGTACTTC. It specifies CASSLEGGTQYF.

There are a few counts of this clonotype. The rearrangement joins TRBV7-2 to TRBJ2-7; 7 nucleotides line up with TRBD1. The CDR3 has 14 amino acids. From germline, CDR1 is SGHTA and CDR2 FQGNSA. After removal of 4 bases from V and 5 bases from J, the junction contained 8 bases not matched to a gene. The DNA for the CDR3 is TGTGCCAGCAGCTCGACAGGGAGTAGCAACGAGCAGTACTTC. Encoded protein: CASSSTGSSNEQYF.

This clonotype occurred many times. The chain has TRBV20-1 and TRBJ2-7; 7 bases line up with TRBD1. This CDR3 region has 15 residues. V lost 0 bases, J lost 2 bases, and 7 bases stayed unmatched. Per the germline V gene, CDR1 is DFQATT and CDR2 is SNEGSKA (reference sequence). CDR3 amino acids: CSAREGTGATYEQYF. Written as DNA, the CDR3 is TGCAGTGCTAGAGAAGGAACAGGGGCTACCTACGAGCAGTACTTC.

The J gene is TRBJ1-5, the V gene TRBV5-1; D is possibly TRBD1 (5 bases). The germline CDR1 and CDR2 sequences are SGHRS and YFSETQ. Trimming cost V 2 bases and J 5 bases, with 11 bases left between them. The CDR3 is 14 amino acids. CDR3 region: CASSFSGGDQPQHF. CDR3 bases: TGCGCCAGCAGCTTTTCGGGGGGAGATCAGCCCCAGCATTTT. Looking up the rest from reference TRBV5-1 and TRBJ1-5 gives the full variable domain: KAGVTQTPRYLIKTRGQQVTLSCSPISGHRSVSWYQQTPGQGLQFLFEYFSETQRNKGNFPGRFSGRQFSNSRSEMNVSTLELGDSALYLCASSFSGGDQPQHFGDGTRLSIL.

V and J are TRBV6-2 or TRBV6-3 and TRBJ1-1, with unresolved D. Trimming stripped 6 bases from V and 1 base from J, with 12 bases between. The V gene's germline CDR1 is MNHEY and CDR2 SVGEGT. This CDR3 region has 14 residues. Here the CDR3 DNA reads TGTGCCAGCAGAACACCTCAAGAGAACACTGAAGCTTTCTTT. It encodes CASRTPQENTEAFF.

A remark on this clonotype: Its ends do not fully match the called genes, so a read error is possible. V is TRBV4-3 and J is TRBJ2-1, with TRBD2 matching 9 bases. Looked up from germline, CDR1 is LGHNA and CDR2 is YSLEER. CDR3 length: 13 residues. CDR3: CASSHQLAGPGIF. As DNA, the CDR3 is TGCGCCAGCAGCCATCAACTAGCGGGCCCTGGAATCTTC.

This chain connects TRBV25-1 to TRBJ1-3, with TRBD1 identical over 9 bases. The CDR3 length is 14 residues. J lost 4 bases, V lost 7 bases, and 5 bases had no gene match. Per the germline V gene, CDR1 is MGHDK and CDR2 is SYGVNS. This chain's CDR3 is CASTGTGKGNTIYF. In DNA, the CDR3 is TGTGCCAGCACCGGGACAGGGAAGGGAAACACCATATATTTT.

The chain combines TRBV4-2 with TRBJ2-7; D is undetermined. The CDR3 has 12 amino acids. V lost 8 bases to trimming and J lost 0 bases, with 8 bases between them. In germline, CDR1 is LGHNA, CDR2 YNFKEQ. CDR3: CASGDTSYEQYV. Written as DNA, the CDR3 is TGTGCCAGCGGTGACACCTCCTACGAGCAGTACGTC.

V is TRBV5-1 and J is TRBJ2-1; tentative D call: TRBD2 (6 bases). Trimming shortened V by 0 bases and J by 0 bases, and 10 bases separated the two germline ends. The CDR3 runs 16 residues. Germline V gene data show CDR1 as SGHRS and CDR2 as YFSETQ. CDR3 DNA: TGCGCCAGCAGCTTGGTTTTGGGGGGCTCCTACAATGAGCAGTTCTTC. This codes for CASSLVLGGSYNEQFF.

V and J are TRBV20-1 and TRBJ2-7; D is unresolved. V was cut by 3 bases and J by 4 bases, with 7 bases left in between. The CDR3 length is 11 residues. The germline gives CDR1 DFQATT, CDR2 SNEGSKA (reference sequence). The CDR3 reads CSASRAYEQYV. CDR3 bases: TGCAGTGCTAGCCGAGCTTACGAGCAGTACGTC.

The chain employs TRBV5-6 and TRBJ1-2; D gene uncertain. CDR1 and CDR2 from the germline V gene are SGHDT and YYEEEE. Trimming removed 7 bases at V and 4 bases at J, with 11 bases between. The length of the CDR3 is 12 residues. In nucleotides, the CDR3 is TGTGCCAGCGCAGAAATCGGCTATGGCTACACCTTC. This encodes CASAEIGYGYTF.

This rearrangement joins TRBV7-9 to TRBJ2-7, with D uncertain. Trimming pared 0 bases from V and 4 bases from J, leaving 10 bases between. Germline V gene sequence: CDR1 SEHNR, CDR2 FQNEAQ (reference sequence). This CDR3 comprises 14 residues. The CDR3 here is CASSLAGSRYEQYF. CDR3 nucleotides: TGTGCCAGCAGCTTAGCGGGGTCTCGGTACGAGCAGTACTTC.

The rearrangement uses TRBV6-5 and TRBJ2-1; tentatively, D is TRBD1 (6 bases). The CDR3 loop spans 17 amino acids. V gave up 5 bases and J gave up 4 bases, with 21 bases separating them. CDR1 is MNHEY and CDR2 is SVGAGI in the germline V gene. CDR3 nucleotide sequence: TGTGCCAGCAGTCCCTCCGGACGGACAGCACTTTACAATGAGCAGTTCTTC. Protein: CASSPSGRTALYNEQFF.

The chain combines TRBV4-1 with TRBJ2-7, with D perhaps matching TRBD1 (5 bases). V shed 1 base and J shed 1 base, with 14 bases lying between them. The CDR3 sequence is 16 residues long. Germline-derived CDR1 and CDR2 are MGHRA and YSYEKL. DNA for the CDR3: TGCGCCAGCAGCCAAGGTAGCAGGGTCTGGTCCTACGAGCAGTACTTC. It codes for CASSQGSRVWSYEQYF.

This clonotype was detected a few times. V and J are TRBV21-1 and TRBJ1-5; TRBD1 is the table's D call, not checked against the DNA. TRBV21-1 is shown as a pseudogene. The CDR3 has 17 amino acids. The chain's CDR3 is CASSKGQGLKSNQPQHF. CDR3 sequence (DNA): TGTGCCAGCAGCAAAGGACAGGGGTTGAAAAGCAATCAGCCCCAGCATTTT.

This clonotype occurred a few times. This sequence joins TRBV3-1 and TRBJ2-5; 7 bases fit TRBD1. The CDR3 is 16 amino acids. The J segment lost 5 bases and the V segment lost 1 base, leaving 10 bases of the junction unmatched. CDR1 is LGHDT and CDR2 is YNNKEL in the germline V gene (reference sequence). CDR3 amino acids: CASSQAKDRPGETQYF. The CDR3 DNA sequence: TGTGCCAGCAGCCAAGCAAAGGACAGGCCAGGGGAGACCCAGTACTTC.

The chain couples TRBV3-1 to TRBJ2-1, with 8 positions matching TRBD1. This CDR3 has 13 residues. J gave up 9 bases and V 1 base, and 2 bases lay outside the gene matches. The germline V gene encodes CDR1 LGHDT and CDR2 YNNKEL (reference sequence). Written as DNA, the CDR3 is TGTGCCAGCAGCCAAGGGACAGGGTTTGAGCAGTTCTTC. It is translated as CASSQGTGFEQFF.

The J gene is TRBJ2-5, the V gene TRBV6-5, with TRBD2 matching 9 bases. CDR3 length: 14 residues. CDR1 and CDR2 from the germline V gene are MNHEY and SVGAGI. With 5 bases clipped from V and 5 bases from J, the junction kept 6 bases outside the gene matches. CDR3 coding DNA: TGTGCCAGCAGTCCAGCGGGGGGTCCGGAGACCCAGTACTTC. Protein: CASSPAGGPETQYF.

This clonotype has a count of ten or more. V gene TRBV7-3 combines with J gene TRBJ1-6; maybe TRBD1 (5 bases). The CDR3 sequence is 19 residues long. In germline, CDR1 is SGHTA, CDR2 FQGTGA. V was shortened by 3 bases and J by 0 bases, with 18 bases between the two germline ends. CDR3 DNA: TGTGCCAGCAGCTTGCCTCCCGACGGTGACAGCTCCTATAATTCACCCCTCCACTTT. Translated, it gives CASSLPPDGDSSYNSPLHF. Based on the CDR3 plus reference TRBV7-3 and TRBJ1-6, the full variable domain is GAGVSQTPSNKVTEKGKYVELRCDPISGHTALYWYRQSLGQGPEFLIYFQGTGAADDSGLPNDRFFAVRPEGSVSTLKIQRTERGDSAVYLCASSLPPDGDSSYNSPLHFGNGTRLTVT.

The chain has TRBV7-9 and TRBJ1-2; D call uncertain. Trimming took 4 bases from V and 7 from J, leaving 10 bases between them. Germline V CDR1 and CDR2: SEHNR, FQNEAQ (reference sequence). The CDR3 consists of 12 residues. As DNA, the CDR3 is TGTGCCAGCAGCTGGCGTGGAAGTGGCTACACCTTC. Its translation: CASSWRGSGYTF.

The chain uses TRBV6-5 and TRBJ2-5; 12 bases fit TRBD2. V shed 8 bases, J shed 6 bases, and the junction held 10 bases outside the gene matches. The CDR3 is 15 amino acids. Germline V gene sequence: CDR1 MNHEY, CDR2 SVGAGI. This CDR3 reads CASWPSGTSGQTQYF. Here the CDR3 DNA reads TGTGCCAGCTGGCCCTCCGGGACTAGCGGGCAGACCCAGTACTTC.

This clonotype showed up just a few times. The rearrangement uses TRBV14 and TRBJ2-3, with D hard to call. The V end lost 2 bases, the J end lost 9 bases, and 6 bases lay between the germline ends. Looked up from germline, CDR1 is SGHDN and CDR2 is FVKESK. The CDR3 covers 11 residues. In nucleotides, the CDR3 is TGTGCCAGCAGCCAACACCAAACGCAGTATTTT. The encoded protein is CASSQHQTQYF.

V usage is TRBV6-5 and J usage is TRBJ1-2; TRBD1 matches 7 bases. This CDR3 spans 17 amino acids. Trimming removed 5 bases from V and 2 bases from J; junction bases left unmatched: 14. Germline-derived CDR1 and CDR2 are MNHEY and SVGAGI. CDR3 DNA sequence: TGTGCCAGCAGTCCTACAGGGGTGGTCTTTTGGAACTATGGCTACACCTTC. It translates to CASSPTGVVFWNYGYTF.

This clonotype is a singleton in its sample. CDR3 in DNA: TGTGCCAGCAGGCGACTAGCGGGGTTTATCACAGATACGCAGTATTTT. Residues: CASRRLAGFITDTQYF. V usage is TRBV6-5 and J usage is TRBJ2-3; 11 bases align to TRBD2. The CDR3 covers 16 residues. After removal of 6 bases from V and 2 bases from J, the junction contained 7 bases not matched to a gene. The germline gives CDR1 MNHEY, CDR2 SVGAGI.

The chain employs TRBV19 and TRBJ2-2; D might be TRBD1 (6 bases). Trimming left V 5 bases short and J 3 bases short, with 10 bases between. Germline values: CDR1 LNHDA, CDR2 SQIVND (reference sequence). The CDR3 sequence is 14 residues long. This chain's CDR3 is CASSSGQYTGELFF. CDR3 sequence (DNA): TGTGCCAGTAGTTCCGGACAGTACACCGGGGAGCTGTTTTTT.

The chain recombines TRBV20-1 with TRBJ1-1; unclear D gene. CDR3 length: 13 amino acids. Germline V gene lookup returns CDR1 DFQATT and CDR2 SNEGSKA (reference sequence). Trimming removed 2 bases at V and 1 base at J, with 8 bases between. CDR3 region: CSARPNGNTEAFF. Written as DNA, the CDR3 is TGCAGTGCTAGACCCAACGGGAACACTGAAGCTTTCTTT.

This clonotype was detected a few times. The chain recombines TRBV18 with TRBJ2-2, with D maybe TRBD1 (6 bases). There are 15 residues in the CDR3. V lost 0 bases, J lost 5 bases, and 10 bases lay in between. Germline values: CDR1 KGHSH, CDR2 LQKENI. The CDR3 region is CASSPPGAVTGELFF. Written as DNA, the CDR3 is TGTGCCAGCTCACCACCGGGGGCAGTAACCGGGGAGCTGTTTTTT. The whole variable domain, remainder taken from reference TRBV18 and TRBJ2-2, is NAGVMQNPRHLVRRRGQEARLRCSPMKGHSHVYWYRQLPEEGLKFMVYLQKENIIDESGMPKERFSAEFPKEGPSILRIQQVVRGDSAAYFCASSPPGAVTGELFFGEGSRLTVL.